Following are 8 T cell receptor beta chains from one sample sequenced in a study of blood T cell repertoires in COVID-19. The repertoire was sequenced with immunoSEQ multiplex PCR; TCRdb's copy has only in-frame clones and lacks some. This sample has about 190,000 clones, with about 85% found just once. Specimen: peripheral blood. The receptors derive from a human donor in a cohort sampled during active COVID-19.

This clone has a count of ten or more. V and J are TRBV6-4 and TRBJ2-7, with D possibly TRBD1 on 5 matching bases. Germline assignment: CDR1 MRHNA and CDR2 SNTAGT. CDR3 length equals 13 residues. Trimming cost V 3 bases and J 5 bases, with 11 bases left between them. The CDR3 loop reads CASSELPGNEQYF. The CDR3 region has the DNA TGTGCCAGCAGTGAGTTACCAGGGAACGAGCAGTACTTC.

The chain has TRBV9 and TRBJ2-1, with TRBD2 identical over 8 bases. J gave up 3 bases and V 0 bases, and 5 bases lay outside the gene matches. From germline, CDR1 is SGDLS and CDR2 YYNGEE. The CDR3 is made up of 16 amino acids. Written as DNA, the CDR3 is TGTGCCAGCAGCGTAGGAACTAGCGGTTACTACAATGAGCAGTTCTTC. Encoded protein: CASSVGTSGYYNEQFF. Full variable domain (outside the CDR3, taken from reference TRBV9 and TRBJ2-1): DSGVTQTPKHLITATGQRVTLRCSPRSGDLSVYWYQQSLDQGLQFLIQYYNGEERAKGNILERFSAQQFPDLHSELNLSSLELGDSALYFCASSVGTSGYYNEQFFGPGTRLTVL.

This chain links TRBV18 with TRBJ2-7; D not resolved. CDR3 size: 13 residues. Trimming shortened V by 6 bases and J by 3 bases, and 12 bases separated the two germline ends. In germline, CDR1 is KGHSH, CDR2 LQKENI. The CDR3 loop is CASSAEQDYEQYF. The CDR3 coding sequence is TGTGCCAGCTCGGCTGAGCAGGACTACGAGCAGTACTTC.

The chain links TRBV6-5 to TRBJ2-5; 8 positions agree with TRBD1. The trim removed 0 bases at V and 5 bases at J, leaving 8 bases unmatched. Germline lookup yields CDR1 MNHEY and CDR2 SVGAGI. The CDR3 consists of 16 residues. The CDR3 coding sequence is TGTGCCAGCAGTTACTCCGGGGCAGGGGGCGTGGAGACCCAGTACTTC. It yields the protein CASSYSGAGGVETQYF.

The rearrangement joins TRBV19 to TRBJ2-5; 7 bases agree with TRBD1. The J segment lost 2 bases and the V segment lost 4 bases, leaving 7 bases of the junction unmatched. Germline V gene sequence: CDR1 LNHDA, CDR2 SQIVND (reference sequence). This CDR3 contains 15 residues. CDR3: CASSNPGTAQETQYF. DNA for the CDR3: TGTGCCAGTAGTAACCCAGGGACAGCTCAAGAGACCCAGTACTTC.

The chain links TRBV5-4 to TRBJ2-3, with D tentatively TRBD2 (6 bases). With 6 bases removed from V and 3 bases from J, the gap between germline ends came to 11 bases. Germline CDR1 is SGHNT and CDR2 is YYREEE (reference sequence). CDR3 length: 13 amino acids. The CDR3: CASKDSGTDTQYF. The CDR3 nucleotides read TGTGCCAGCAAGGATAGCGGAACAGATACGCAGTATTTT.

This clone was observed a single time. The chain has TRBV18 and TRBJ1-1, with D possibly TRBD1 on 6 matching bases. The CDR3 runs to 16 residues. V lost 4 bases to trimming and J lost 5 bases, with 20 bases between them. Germline CDR1 and CDR2: KGHSH and LQKENI. The CDR3 loop reads CASSLRQVGLVTEAFF. In nucleotides, the CDR3 is TGTGCCAGCTCACTCCGACAGGTTGGGTTGGTAACTGAAGCTTTCTTT.

The chain carries TRBV4-2 and TRBJ2-2; D perhaps matches TRBD1 (5 bases). This CDR3 has 17 residues. V gave up 0 bases and J gave up 1 base, with 12 bases separating them. CDR1 is LGHNA, CDR2 YNFKEQ, per germline. CDR3 in amino acids: CASSQDKQGWNTGELFF. For the CDR3, the DNA is TGTGCCAGCAGCCAAGATAAGCAGGGTTGGAACACCGGGGAGCTGTTTTTT.